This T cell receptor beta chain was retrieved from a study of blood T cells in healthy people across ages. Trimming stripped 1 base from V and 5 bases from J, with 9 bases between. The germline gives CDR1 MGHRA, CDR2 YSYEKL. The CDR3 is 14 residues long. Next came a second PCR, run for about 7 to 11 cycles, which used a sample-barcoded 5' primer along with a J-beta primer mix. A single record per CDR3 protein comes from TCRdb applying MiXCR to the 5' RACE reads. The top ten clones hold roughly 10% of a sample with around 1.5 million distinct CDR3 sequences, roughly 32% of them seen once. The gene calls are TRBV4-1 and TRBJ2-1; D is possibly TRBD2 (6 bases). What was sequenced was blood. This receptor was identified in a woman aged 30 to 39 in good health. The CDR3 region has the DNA TGCGCCAGCAGCCAAGTGACTAGTAACAATGAGCAGTTCTTC. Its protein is CASSQVTSNNEQFF.